This TCR beta chain was profiled in a study of shared clonotypes between healthy human individuals. Study conclusions and caveats: Clonotypes shared by all four donors outscored non-shared clonotypes in generation probability.

This clone was counted once. The target antigen is unknown. Original processing methods: Without quality scores, immunoSEQ junctional reads could not be filtered like full-length reads. The assay was immunoSEQ multiplex PCR, and TCRdb's table has in-frame clones only and misses some. V and J calls and clone size are those listed in that table; D and trimming were worked out from the DNA. This sample carries some 2,500,000 clones, 85% to 95% of them seen once, and the ten largest clones take 0.3% to 0.4%. The CDR3 is 13 residues long. Trimming pared 1 base from V and 8 bases from J, leaving 11 bases between. CDR1 and CDR2 (germline): SEHNR, FQNEAQ (reference sequence).

The chain carries TRBV7-9 and TRBJ1-2, with D possibly TRBD1 on 6 matching bases. The clonotype was recovered from a man between 18 and 29 years old in good health. Some clones in this sample may be carry-over from other donors' samples. Sequenced: naive CD4+ T cells from PBMCs. Subset reported: CD45RA+ positively selected. The CDR3 reads CASSLGNGGGYTF. The CDR3 nucleotides are TGTGCCAGCAGCTTAGGGAACGGGGGCGGCTACACCTTC.